This is a list of T cell receptor beta chains from one sample in a study of cytotoxic CD8 clonotypes in ibrutinib-treated CLL. TCRdb's table, derived via immunoSEQ multiplex PCR, lists solely in-frame clones and lacks some. The sample contains 150,000 to 200,000 clones, about four fifths of which appear only once. The specimen comprised PBMCs, sampled after 12 months of ibrutinib treatment. The receptors were gathered from a human donor with chronic lymphocytic leukemia. Each CDR3 is given without its conserved first and last residue.

J,V,CDR3
TRBJ1-5,TRBV18,ASSHEEFRGPQH
TRBJ2-7,TRBV5-1,ASSPHWTSGGAFSYEQY
TRBJ1-1,TRBV7-2,ASSSTGGYTEAF
TRBJ1-6,TRBV2,ASKGNLGYNSPLH
TRBJ1-5,TRBV9,ASSVTGEAGQPQH
TRBJ1-1,TRBV30,AWSHRANTEAF
TRBJ1-5,TRBV27,ASSLRRGGKEPQH
TRBJ2-7,TRBV28,ASSLPDYEQY
TRBJ2-3,TRBV6-1,ASSGESTDTQY
TRBJ2-3,TRBV11-2,ASSLDVAGRSTDTQY
TRBJ2-7,TRBV29-1,SAIGGISYEQY
TRBJ1-3,TRBV6-1,ASSGEGGNTIY
TRBJ2-3,TRBV28,ASSSSGTGTDTQY
TRBJ1-4,TRBV5-4,ASRPASGGTNEKLF
TRBJ2-1,TRBV6-7,ASSPRKF
TRBJ2-7,TRBV28,ASSFSGTNYEQY
TRBJ2-6,TRBV4-3,ASSQEWGFGANVLT
TRBJ2-3,TRBV27,ASSDGGRGPDTQY
TRBJ2-3,TRBV9,ASSVGPSTDTQY
TRBJ2-2,TRBV6-5,ASNLAGAITGELF
TRBJ1-5,TRBV19,ASSIDRSPYQPQH